These 8 T cell receptor beta chains were sequenced from one sample in a study of response to subunit inactivated influenza vaccine (dated 2018 in TCRdb). Library generation was performed with RT-PCR. Sequencing took place on an Illumina HiSeq 2500. TCRdb reran the public reads through fastp at Q25 and MiXCR, keeping productive beta chains. Every entry covers one CDR3 protein and lists the most common genes and DNA from its rows. The sample yields some 500,000 distinct CDR3 sequences; more than 15% were counted once. Of the sample, 2.5% to 3.5% falls within the top ten clones. Sequences were derived from CD4+ T cells sorted from PBMCs, sampled 23 months after vaccination. The receptors originated from a man between 50 and 75 years old who received an inactivated influenza vaccine. Donor details come from another sample of the same person, matched by shared clones.

This clonotype was picked up many times. The chain links TRBV7-2 to TRBJ2-1; 9 positions match TRBD2. V shed 0 bases and J 7 bases; nucleotides not matched to a gene: 4. Germline V gives CDR1 SGHTA, CDR2 FQGNSA. The CDR3 is made up of 15 amino acids. CDR3 protein: CASSLASGSGNEQFF. CDR3 bases: TGTGCCAGCAGCTTAGCTAGCGGGAGTGGGAATGAGCAGTTCTTC.

This chain connects TRBV20-1 to TRBJ2-7; TRBD2 matches at 13 bases. The germline CDR1 and CDR2 sequences are DFQATT and SNEGSKA (reference sequence). CDR3 length: 14 residues. V lost 6 bases to trimming and J lost 4 bases; unmatched junction nucleotides: 6. The CDR3 DNA follows: TGCAGTGCCACTAGCGGGAGGGCCGGGTACGAGCAGTACTTC. It yields the protein CSATSGRAGYEQYF.

V and J are TRBV4-2 and TRBJ2-7, with 9 bases aligning to TRBD1. The CDR3 is 17 residues long. Germline CDR1 LGHNA, CDR2 YNFKEQ. J lost 5 bases, V lost 0 bases, and 11 bases had no gene match. For the CDR3, the DNA is TGTGCCAGCAGCCAAGATCGGGCGGGACAGGGTTTAGACGAGCAGTACTTC. It translates to CASSQDRAGQGLDEQYF.

V gene TRBV20-1 combines with J gene TRBJ2-1, with 8 nucleotides matching TRBD2. This CDR3 is 15 amino acids long. J lost 3 bases, V lost 2 bases, and 6 bases had no gene match. Germline-derived CDR1 and CDR2 are DFQATT and SNEGSKA (reference sequence). This chain's CDR3 is CSARPAGDVYNEQFF. The CDR3 nucleotides read TGCAGTGCTAGACCAGCGGGGGACGTCTACAATGAGCAGTTCTTC.

This clonotype occurred once. V and J are TRBV20-1 and TRBJ2-1; 10 bases agree with TRBD2. V shed 1 base and J 4 bases; nucleotides not matched to a gene: 13. This CDR3 is 18 amino acids long. Germline V gene data show CDR1 as DFQATT and CDR2 as SNEGSKA (reference sequence). The CDR3, as DNA: TGCAGTGCTAGAGCGTACGTACTAGGACTAGCGGATTACAATGAGCAGTTCTTC. Protein: CSARAYVLGLADYNEQFF.

This clonotype has just a few counts. The CDR3 loop reads CASSEALTGNQPQHF. The CDR3 DNA follows: TGTGCCAGCAGTGAGGCACTTACAGGCAATCAGCCCCAGCATTTT. The gene calls are TRBV6-1 and TRBJ1-5, with D unclear. V lost 3 bases and J lost 2, with 11 bases in between. Germline V CDR1 and CDR2: MNHNS, SASEGT. The CDR3 covers 15 residues.

At least ten counts were recorded for this clonotype. This chain connects TRBV28 to TRBJ1-5; 10 nucleotides agree with TRBD1. Germline CDR1 MDHEN, CDR2 SYDVKM. The CDR3 consists of 15 residues. The V segment lost 6 bases and the J segment 2 bases; nucleotides outside the gene matches: 4. The CDR3 sequence: CASRGQGVRNQPQHF. In DNA form, the CDR3 reads TGTGCCAGCAGAGGACAGGGGGTTCGCAATCAGCCCCAGCATTTT.

This rearrangement joins TRBV3-1 to TRBJ2-3, with D unclear. Germline assignment: CDR1 LGHDT and CDR2 YNNKEL (reference sequence). The CDR3 is made up of 14 amino acids. Trimming stripped 1 base from V and 1 base from J, with 6 bases between. The CDR3 region is CASSQAPGTDTQYF. The CDR3, as DNA: TGTGCCAGCAGCCAAGCTCCGGGCACAGATACGCAGTATTTT.